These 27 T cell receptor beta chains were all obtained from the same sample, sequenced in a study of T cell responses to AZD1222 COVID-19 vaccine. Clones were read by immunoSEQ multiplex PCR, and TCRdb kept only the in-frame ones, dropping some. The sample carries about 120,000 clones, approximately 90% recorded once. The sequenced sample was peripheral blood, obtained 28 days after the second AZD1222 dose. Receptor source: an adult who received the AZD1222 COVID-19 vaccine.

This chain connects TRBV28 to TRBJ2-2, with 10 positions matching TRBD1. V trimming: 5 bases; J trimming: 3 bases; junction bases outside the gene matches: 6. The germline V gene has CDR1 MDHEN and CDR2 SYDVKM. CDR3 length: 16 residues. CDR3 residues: CASSQDRGLYTGELFF. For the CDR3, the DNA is TGTGCCAGCAGTCAAGACAGGGGGCTATACACCGGGGAGCTGTTTTTT.

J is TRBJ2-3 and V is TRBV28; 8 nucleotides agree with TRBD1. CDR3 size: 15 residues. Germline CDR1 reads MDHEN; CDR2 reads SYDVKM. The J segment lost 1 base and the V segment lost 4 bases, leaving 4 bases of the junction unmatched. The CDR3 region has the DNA TGTGCCAGCAGTTCAGGGGGCGCGGGCACAGATACGCAGTATTTT. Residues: CASSSGGAGTDTQYF.

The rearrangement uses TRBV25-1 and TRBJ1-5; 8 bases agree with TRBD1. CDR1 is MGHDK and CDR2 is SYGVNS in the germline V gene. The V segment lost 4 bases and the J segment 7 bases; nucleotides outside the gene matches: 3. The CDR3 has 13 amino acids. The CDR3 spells CASSGQGNQPQHF. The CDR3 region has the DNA TGTGCCAGCAGTGGACAGGGGAACCAGCCCCAGCATTTT.

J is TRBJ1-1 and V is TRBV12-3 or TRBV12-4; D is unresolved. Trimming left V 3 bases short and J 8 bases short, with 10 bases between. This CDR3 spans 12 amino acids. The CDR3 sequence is CASSLASVEAFF. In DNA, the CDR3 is TGTGCCAGCAGTTTGGCGTCGGTGGAAGCTTTCTTT.

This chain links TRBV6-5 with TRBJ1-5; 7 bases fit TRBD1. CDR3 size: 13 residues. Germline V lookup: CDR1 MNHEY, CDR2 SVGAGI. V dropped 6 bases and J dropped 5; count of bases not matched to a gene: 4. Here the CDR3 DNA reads TGTGCCAGCAGCCTCGACAGGGATCAGCCCCAGCATTTT. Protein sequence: CASSLDRDQPQHF.

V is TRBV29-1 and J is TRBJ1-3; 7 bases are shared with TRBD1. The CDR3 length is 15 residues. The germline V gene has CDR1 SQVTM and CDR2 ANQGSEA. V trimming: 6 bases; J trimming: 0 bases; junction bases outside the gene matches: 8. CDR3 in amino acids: CSVGDRDSSGNTIYF. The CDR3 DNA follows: TGCAGCGTAGGAGACCGGGACAGCTCTGGAAACACCATATATTTT.

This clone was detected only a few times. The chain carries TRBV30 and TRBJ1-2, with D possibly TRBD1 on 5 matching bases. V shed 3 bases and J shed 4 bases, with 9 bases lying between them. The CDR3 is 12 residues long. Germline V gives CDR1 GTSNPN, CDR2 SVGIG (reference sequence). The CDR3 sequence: CAWSGGTYGYTF. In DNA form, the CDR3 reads TGTGCCTGGAGCGGGGGGACCTATGGCTACACCTTC.

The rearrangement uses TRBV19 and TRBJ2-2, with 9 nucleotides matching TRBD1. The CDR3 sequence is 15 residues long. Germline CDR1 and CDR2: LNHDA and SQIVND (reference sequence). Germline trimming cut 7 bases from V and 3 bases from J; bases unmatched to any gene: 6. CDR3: CASTLTGGYTGELFF. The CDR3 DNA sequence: TGTGCCAGTACCCTAACAGGGGGCTACACCGGGGAGCTGTTTTTT.

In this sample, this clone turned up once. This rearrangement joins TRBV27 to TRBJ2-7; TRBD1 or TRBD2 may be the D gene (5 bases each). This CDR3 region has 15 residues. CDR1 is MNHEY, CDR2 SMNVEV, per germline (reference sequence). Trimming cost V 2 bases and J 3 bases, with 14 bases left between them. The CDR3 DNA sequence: TGTGCCAGCAGTTTAGGGGCTAACGGACTCTACGAGCAGTACTTC. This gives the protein CASSLGANGLYEQYF.

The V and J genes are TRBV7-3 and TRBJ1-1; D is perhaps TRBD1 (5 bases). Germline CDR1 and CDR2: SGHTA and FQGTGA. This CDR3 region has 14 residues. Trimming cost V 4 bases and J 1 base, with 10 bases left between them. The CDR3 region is CASSSPDRNTEAFF. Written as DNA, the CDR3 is TGTGCCAGCAGCTCCCCCGACAGGAACACTGAAGCTTTCTTT.

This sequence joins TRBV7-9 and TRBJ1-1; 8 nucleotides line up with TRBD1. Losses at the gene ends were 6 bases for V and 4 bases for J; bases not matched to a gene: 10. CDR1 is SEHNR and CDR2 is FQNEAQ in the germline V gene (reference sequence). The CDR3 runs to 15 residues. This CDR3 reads CASRYPGGGGTEAFF. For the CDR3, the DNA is TGTGCCAGCAGATACCCAGGGGGCGGAGGCACTGAAGCTTTCTTT.

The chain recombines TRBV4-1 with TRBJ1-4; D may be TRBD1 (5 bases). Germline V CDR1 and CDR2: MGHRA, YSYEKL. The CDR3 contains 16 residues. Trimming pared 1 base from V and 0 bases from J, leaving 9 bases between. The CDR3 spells CASSQAATATNEKLFF. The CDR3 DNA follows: TGCGCCAGCAGCCAAGCCGCGACAGCAACTAATGAAAAACTGTTTTTT.

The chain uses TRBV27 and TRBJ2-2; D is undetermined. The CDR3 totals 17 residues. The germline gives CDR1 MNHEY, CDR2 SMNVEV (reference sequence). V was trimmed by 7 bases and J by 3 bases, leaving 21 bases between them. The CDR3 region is CASKHTRSRTDTGELFF. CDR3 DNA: TGTGCCAGCAAACATACACGGTCCCGTACGGACACCGGGGAGCTGTTTTTT.

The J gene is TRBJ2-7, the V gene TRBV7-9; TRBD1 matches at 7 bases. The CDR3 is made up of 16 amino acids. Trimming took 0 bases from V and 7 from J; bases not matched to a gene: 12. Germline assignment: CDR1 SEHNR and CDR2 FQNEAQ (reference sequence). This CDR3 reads CASSLARSSGGKEQYF. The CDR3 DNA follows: TGTGCCAGCAGCTTAGCGAGGTCTTCAGGGGGTAAGGAGCAGTACTTC. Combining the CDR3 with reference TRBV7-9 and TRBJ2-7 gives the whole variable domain DTGVSQNPRHKITKRGQNVTFRCDPISEHNRLYWYRQTLGQGPEFLTYFQNEAQLEKSRLLSDRFSAERPKGSFSTLEIQRTEQGDSAMYLCASSLARSSGGKEQYFGPGTRLTVT.

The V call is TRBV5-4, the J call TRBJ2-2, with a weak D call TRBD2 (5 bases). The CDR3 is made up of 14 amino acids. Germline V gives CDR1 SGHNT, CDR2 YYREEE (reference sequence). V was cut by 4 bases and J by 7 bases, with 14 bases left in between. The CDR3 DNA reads TGTGCCAGCAGCCCACCCAGCGGCAACGGGGAGCTGTTTTTT. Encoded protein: CASSPPSGNGELFF.

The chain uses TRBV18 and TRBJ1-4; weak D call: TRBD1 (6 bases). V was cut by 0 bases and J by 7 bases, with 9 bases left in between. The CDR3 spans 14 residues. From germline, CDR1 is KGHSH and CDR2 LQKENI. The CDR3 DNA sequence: TGTGCCAGCTCACCACCGGGGGCGGGTGAAAAACTGTTTTTT. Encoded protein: CASSPPGAGEKLFF.

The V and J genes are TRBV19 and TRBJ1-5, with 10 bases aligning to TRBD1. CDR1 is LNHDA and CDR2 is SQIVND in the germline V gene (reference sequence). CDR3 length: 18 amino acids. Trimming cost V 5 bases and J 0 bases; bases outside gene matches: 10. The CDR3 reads CASSRATGGYYSNQPQHF. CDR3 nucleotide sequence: TGTGCCAGTAGTCGCGCGACAGGGGGCTATTATAGCAATCAGCCCCAGCATTTT.

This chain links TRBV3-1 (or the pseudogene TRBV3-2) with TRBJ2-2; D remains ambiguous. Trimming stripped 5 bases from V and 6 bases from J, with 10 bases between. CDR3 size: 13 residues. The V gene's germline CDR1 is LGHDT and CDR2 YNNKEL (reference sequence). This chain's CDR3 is CASSRDRSGELFF. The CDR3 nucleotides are TGTGCCAGCAGCAGGGATCGGTCCGGGGAGCTGTTTTTT.

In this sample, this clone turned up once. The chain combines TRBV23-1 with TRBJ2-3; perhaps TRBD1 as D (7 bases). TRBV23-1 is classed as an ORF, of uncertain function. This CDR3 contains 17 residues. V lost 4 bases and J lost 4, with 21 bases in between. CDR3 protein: CASSPPQGGVFADTQYF. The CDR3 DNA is TGCGCCAGCAGTCCCCCGCAGGGGGGCGTGTTTGCAGATACGCAGTATTTT.

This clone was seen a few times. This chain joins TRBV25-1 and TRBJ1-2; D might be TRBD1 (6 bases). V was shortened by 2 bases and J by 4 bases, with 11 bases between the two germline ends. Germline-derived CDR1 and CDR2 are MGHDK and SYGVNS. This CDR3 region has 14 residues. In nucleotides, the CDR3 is TGTGCCAGCAGTGAACCGGGGGGGGCCTATGGCTACACCTTC. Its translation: CASSEPGGAYGYTF.

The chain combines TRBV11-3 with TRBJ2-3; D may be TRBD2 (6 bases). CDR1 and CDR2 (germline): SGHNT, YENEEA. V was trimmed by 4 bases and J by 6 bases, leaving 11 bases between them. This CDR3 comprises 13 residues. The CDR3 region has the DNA TGTGCCAGCAGCTCCAATGGGGGGGATACGCAGTATTTT. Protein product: CASSSNGGDTQYF.

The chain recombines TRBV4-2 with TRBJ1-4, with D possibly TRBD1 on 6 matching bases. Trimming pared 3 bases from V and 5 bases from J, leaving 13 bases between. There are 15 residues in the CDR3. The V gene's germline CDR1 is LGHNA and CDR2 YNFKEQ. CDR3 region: CASSHGGLGNEKLFF. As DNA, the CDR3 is TGTGCCAGCAGCCATGGGGGGCTTGGAAATGAAAAACTGTTTTTT.

The CDR3 is CASSYRGGDQPQHF. CDR3 sequence (DNA): TGTGCCAGCAGTTACAGGGGGGGAGATCAGCCCCAGCATTTT. V is TRBV6-8 and J is TRBJ1-5, with D possibly matching TRBD1 (6 bases). Per germline, CDR1 MNHGY and CDR2 SAAAGT. The germline V and J ends were trimmed by 2 bases and 5 bases, with 10 bases remaining between them. The CDR3 covers 14 residues.

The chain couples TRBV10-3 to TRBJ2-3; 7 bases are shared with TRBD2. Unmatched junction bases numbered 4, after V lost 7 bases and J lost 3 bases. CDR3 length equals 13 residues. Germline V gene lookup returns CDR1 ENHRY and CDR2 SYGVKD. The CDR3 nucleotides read TGTGCCATCACTAGCGGTGAAACAGATACGCAGTATTTT. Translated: CAITSGETDTQYF.

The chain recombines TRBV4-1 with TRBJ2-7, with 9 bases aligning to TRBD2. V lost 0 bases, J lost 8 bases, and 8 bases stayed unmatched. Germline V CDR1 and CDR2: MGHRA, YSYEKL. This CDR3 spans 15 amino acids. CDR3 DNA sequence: TGCGCCAGCAGCCAAGATCGGGCTAGCGGGACAAAGCAGTACTTC. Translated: CASSQDRASGTKQYF.

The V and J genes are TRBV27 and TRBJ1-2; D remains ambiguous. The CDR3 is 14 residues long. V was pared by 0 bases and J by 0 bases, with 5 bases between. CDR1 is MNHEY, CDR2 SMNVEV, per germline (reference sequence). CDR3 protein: CASSLSAANYGYTF. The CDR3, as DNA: TGTGCCAGCAGTTTATCGGCAGCTAACTATGGCTACACCTTC.

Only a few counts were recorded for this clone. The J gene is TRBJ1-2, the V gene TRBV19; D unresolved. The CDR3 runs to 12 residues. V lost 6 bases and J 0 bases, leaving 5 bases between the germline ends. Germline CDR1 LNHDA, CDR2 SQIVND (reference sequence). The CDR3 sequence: CASRPANYGYTF. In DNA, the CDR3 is TGTGCCAGTAGGCCAGCTAACTATGGCTACACCTTC.